This T cell receptor (beta chain) derives from a study of blood T cell repertoires in COVID-19. The protocol was immunoSEQ multiplex PCR, while the TCRdb copy is restricted to in-frame clones and leaves out a portion. The table has 300,000 to 350,000 clones, roughly 88% seen once. CDR1 and CDR2 (germline): SGHRS, YFSETQ. The CDR3 spans 13 residues. V lost 3 bases and J 5 bases, leaving 11 bases between the germline ends. V and J are TRBV5-1 and TRBJ1-2; D might be TRBD1 (6 bases). The sequence derives from a woman in her 30s with COVID-19, enrolled during active disease. Sequencing was done on a sample of peripheral blood. CDR3 residues: CASSYGDIYGYTF. The CDR3 nucleotides are TGCGCCAGCAGCTACGGGGACATTTATGGCTACACCTTC.